These 23 T cell receptor beta chains were sequenced from one sample in a study of OX40 agonist ivuxolimab in advanced cancers. Measured with immunoSEQ multiplex PCR; TCRdb has only the in-frame clones, and not every one. The table includes under 65,000 clones, around 93% detected once. The sample here was CD4+ or CD8+ T cells sorted from blood, taken in a trial of the OX40 agonist ivuxolimab. The receptors were gathered from an adult with an advanced solid tumor such as melanoma, head and neck, liver or kidney cancer.

This clone was recorded a few times. The CDR3: CAWSGGKNEKLFF. For the CDR3, the DNA is TGTGCCTGGAGTGGAGGAAAAAATGAAAAACTGTTTTTT. The rearrangement links TRBV30 to TRBJ1-4; D gene ambiguous. Trimming took 1 base from V and 5 from J, leaving 8 bases between them. CDR3 size: 13 residues. Germline CDR1 GTSNPN, CDR2 SVGIG (reference sequence).

This clone was seen more than once but under ten times. This chain joins TRBV7-9 and TRBJ1-2; 7 bases match TRBD1. Trimming cost V 10 bases and J 6 bases; bases outside gene matches: 5. The CDR3 contains 11 residues. Germline V CDR1 and CDR2: SEHNR, FQNEAQ (reference sequence). CDR3 protein: CATLRGDGYTF. The DNA of the CDR3 is TGTGCCACCCTCAGGGGGGATGGCTACACCTTC.

The chain has TRBV5-6 and TRBJ2-5; unclear D gene. The CDR3 totals 13 residues. Trimming removed 1 base from V and 2 bases from J, with 6 bases in between. Germline CDR1 SGHDT, CDR2 YYEEEE. This CDR3 is CASSLTVQETQYF. The CDR3, as DNA: TGTGCCAGCAGCTTGACAGTACAAGAGACCCAGTACTTC.

The V call is TRBV5-1, the J call TRBJ2-1; D ambiguous. V lost 4 bases and J 0 bases, leaving 11 bases between the germline ends. The CDR3 is made up of 15 amino acids. CDR1 SGHRS and CDR2 YFSETQ come from the germline V gene. CDR3 nucleotides: TGCGCCAGCAGCCCCCAAGGTAACTCCTACAATGAGCAGTTCTTC. Translating gives CASSPQGNSYNEQFF.

Points on this clone: One junction end does not reproduce the germline sequence, and a read error may be involved. V gene TRBV19 combines with J gene TRBJ2-7; 8 nucleotides match TRBD1. Germline CDR1 is LNHDA and CDR2 is SQIVND (reference sequence). There are 14 residues in the CDR3. The chain's CDR3 is CASSLDRGPYEQYF. Written as DNA, the CDR3 is TGTGCCAGTAGTTTAGACAGGGGTCCCTACGAGCAGTACTTC.

The V call is TRBV7-2, the J call TRBJ2-3; 12 positions agree with TRBD2. Looked up from germline, CDR1 is SGHTA and CDR2 is FQGNSA. CDR3 size: 15 residues. V gave up 5 bases and J gave up 10 bases; unmatched junction bases: 10. In nucleotides, the CDR3 is TGTGCCAGCAGCACGCAACCGGGACTAGCGGGTGCGCAGTATTTT. Translated, it gives CASSTQPGLAGAQYF.

The gene calls are TRBV5-1 and TRBJ2-5; TRBD2 matches at 8 bases. Germline V gene data show CDR1 as SGHRS and CDR2 as YFSETQ. The CDR3 runs to 16 residues. Trimming removed 0 bases from V and 5 bases from J; junction bases left unmatched: 9. This CDR3 reads CASSLAPGLGSETQYF. The DNA of the CDR3 is TGCGCCAGCAGCTTGGCCCCGGGACTAGGTTCGGAGACCCAGTACTTC.

The chain links TRBV6-1 to TRBJ1-2; the match to TRBD1 covers 7 bases. The junction had 13 bases not matched to a gene; V was cut back by 6 bases and J by 6 bases. Germline loops: CDR1 MNHNS, CDR2 SASEGT. The CDR3 covers 15 residues. The CDR3 sequence: CASRILTGVGDGYTF. For the CDR3, the DNA is TGTGCCAGCAGAATATTAACAGGGGTAGGGGATGGCTACACCTTC.

This clone appeared once. The chain combines TRBV9 with TRBJ1-1; the D is unclear. The CDR3 runs 14 residues. V lost 0 bases to trimming and J lost 0 bases, with 6 bases between them. Germline CDR1 SGDLS, CDR2 YYNGEE. The CDR3, as DNA: TGTGCCAGCAGCGTAGCTCAGGTGAACACTGAAGCTTTCTTT. Its protein is CASSVAQVNTEAFF. Looking up the rest from reference TRBV9 and TRBJ1-1 gives the full variable domain: DSGVTQTPKHLITATGQRVTLRCSPRSGDLSVYWYQQSLDQGLQFLIQYYNGEERAKGNILERFSAQQFPDLHSELNLSSLELGDSALYFCASSVAQVNTEAFFGQGTRLTVV.

The chain couples TRBV27 to TRBJ1-1; D not certain. CDR3 length: 15 residues. V was shortened by 3 bases and J by 6 bases, with 17 bases between the two germline ends. Germline V gene lookup returns CDR1 MNHEY and CDR2 SMNVEV (reference sequence). The DNA for the CDR3 is TGTGCCAGCAGTTTCGCCTCGGGGATGTACGCTGAAGCTTTCTTT. It codes for CASSFASGMYAEAFF.

V and J are TRBV2 and TRBJ1-6; D not resolved. Per the germline V gene, CDR1 is SNHLY and CDR2 is FYNNEI. This CDR3 contains 15 residues. V was shortened by 3 bases and J by 0 bases, with 6 bases between the two germline ends. The CDR3 DNA follows: TGTGCCAGCAGTGAGCAAATCTCCTATAATTCACCCCTCCACTTT. Protein: CASSEQISYNSPLHF.

Of note for this clone: The same CDR3 is also encoded by other DNA sequences in this sample. This chain uses TRBV30 with TRBJ1-4; a weak D match, TRBD1 (6 bases). V was pared by 7 bases and J by 5 bases, with 14 bases between. The CDR3 totals 13 residues. Germline CDR1 GTSNPN, CDR2 SVGIG (reference sequence). CDR3 DNA: TGTGCCTCCGGGACACGAATGAATGAAAAACTGTTTTTT. Amino acids: CASGTRMNEKLFF.

The chain carries TRBV9 and TRBJ2-5; 11 positions match TRBD1. CDR1 SGDLS and CDR2 YYNGEE come from the germline V gene. J gave up 1 base and V 2 bases, and 4 bases lay outside the gene matches. The CDR3 has 16 amino acids. The CDR3 is CASSVSGTGGQETQYF. For the CDR3, the DNA is TGTGCCAGCAGCGTTTCTGGGACAGGGGGCCAAGAGACCCAGTACTTC.

This clone was observed once. The genes are TRBV19 and TRBJ1-1; D is ambiguous. Trimming left V 10 bases short and J 0 bases short, with 18 bases between. The CDR3 is made up of 15 amino acids. CDR1 is LNHDA and CDR2 is SQIVND in the germline V gene (reference sequence). CDR3 nucleotides: TGTGCCACCGAGCGTCGACGGGAAATGAACACTGAAGCTTTCTTT. Its protein product is CATERRREMNTEAFF.

The chain has TRBV29-1 and TRBJ2-7; maybe TRBD1 (6 bases). CDR3 size: 13 residues. Germline CDR1 reads SQVTM; CDR2 reads ANQGSEA. Trimming took off 7 bases at V and 4 bases at J, with 17 bases between the two ends. As DNA, the CDR3 is TGCAGCGCATTGGCGGCAGGGACATACGAGCAGTACTTC. It translates to CSALAAGTYEQYF.

The V and J genes are TRBV7-8 and TRBJ1-5; no firm D call. Germline assignment: CDR1 SGHVS and CDR2 FQNEAQ. CDR3 length equals 13 residues. V lost 1 base and J 6 bases, leaving 7 bases between the germline ends. The CDR3 reads CASSLESRQPQHF. The CDR3 DNA sequence: TGTGCCAGCAGCTTAGAAAGTCGTCAGCCCCAGCATTTT.

The chain's CDR3 is CASSIGVLGNQPQHF. CDR3 coding DNA: TGTGCCAGTAGTATTGGGGTGTTGGGCAATCAGCCCCAGCATTTT. This chain uses TRBV19 with TRBJ1-5; D remains ambiguous. Germline CDR1 is LNHDA and CDR2 is SQIVND (reference sequence). There are 15 residues in the CDR3. V was shortened by 3 bases and J by 2 bases, with 11 bases between the two germline ends.

J is TRBJ2-3 and V is TRBV25-1, with a tentative D call TRBD2 (5 bases). The V and J ends lost 2 bases and 1 base respectively, with 10 bases between them. The CDR3 is made up of 15 amino acids. Germline assignment: CDR1 MGHDK and CDR2 SYGVNS. The CDR3 sequence: CASSEGRGGTDTQYF. CDR3 DNA: TGTGCCAGCAGTGAAGGACGGGGAGGCACAGATACGCAGTATTTT.

The CDR3 bases are TGTGCCAGCAGGGAATCGCCAGGGGGAAGAGTCTCTTCCTACGAGCAGTACTTC. Its translation: CASRESPGGRVSSYEQYF. J is TRBJ2-7 and V is TRBV27, with 7 bases that match TRBD1. This CDR3 region has 18 residues. Germline CDR1 is MNHEY and CDR2 is SMNVEV (reference sequence). The J segment lost 1 base and the V segment lost 6 bases, leaving 18 bases of the junction unmatched.

The J gene is TRBJ2-7, the V gene TRBV6-6; 10 nucleotides match TRBD2. CDR1 and CDR2 (germline): MNHNY, SVGAGI (reference sequence). The J segment lost 1 base and the V segment lost 0 bases, leaving 0 bases of the junction unmatched. CDR3 size: 15 residues. CDR3 in DNA: TGTGCCAGCAGTTACTCGACTAGCGGGTCCTACGAGCAGTACTTC. This translates into CASSYSTSGSYEQYF.

This clone was observed a few times. The chain uses TRBV4-2 and TRBJ2-1; 11 bases agree with TRBD2. The CDR3 is 15 residues long. V lost 1 base and J lost 5; bases outside the gene matches: 1. Germline lookup yields CDR1 LGHNA and CDR2 YNFKEQ. The CDR3 region is CASSQVAGGDNEQFF. CDR3 DNA sequence: TGTGCCAGCAGCCAAGTAGCGGGGGGGGACAATGAGCAGTTCTTC.

The chain links TRBV7-2 to TRBJ1-2, with 8 nucleotides matching TRBD1. Germline assignment: CDR1 SGHTA and CDR2 FQGNSA. This CDR3 has 18 amino acids. The junction had 15 bases not matched to a gene; V was cut back by 6 bases and J by 0 bases. CDR3 loop: CASRPLGQGPLTNYGYTF. The CDR3 nucleotides read TGTGCCAGCAGACCCCTAGGACAGGGCCCCCTAACTAACTATGGCTACACCTTC.

The V call is TRBV18, the J call TRBJ2-5, with D perhaps being TRBD1 or TRBD2 (5 bases each). Germline CDR1 KGHSH, CDR2 LQKENI. V lost 4 bases and J lost 4, with 13 bases in between. The CDR3 loop spans 14 amino acids. The CDR3 loop is CASSRPGTRETQYF. CDR3 coding DNA: TGTGCCAGCTCACGCCCGGGGACCCGAGAGACCCAGTACTTC.